These 10 T cell receptor beta chains originate from one sample sequenced in a study of control samples from healthy donors and cancer patients. The protocol was immunoSEQ multiplex PCR, while the TCRdb copy is restricted to in-frame clones and leaves out a portion. The sample comprises 150,000 to 200,000 clones, 91% of which are singletons, and about 1.6% rests with the top ten. The sample taken for sequencing was blood. These receptors all come from a young woman in good health.

The chain recombines TRBV6-1 with TRBJ1-5; D is ambiguous. Looked up from germline, CDR1 is MNHNS and CDR2 is SASEGT. The CDR3 has 15 residues. V was trimmed by 1 base and J by 0 bases, leaving 7 bases between them. The CDR3: CASSEGAVSNQPQHF. CDR3 sequence (DNA): TGTGCCAGCAGTGAAGGGGCGGTTAGCAATCAGCCCCAGCATTTT.

The J gene is TRBJ1-3, the V gene TRBV28, with a weak D call TRBD1 (5 bases). The CDR3 has 15 residues. Germline V gene lookup returns CDR1 MDHEN and CDR2 SYDVKM. V shed 3 bases and J shed 0 bases, with 9 bases lying between them. The CDR3 loop is CASSLGGGSGNTIYF. CDR3 DNA sequence: TGTGCCAGCAGTTTGGGCGGGGGCTCTGGAAACACCATATATTTT. The complete variable domain, with remaining parts taken from reference TRBV28 and TRBJ1-3, reads DVKVTQSSRYLVKRTGEKVFLECVQDMDHENMFWYRQDPGLGLRLIYFSYDVKMKEKGDIPEGYSVSREKKERFSLILESASTNQTSMYLCASSLGGGSGNTIYFGEGSWLTVV.

The gene calls are TRBV2 and TRBJ2-5, with a possible D match to TRBD1 (8 bases). The germline gives CDR1 SNHLY, CDR2 FYNNEI. This CDR3 is built from 15 residues. The V end lost 9 bases, the J end lost 5 bases, and 22 bases lay between the germline ends. CDR3 loop: CASRTQGARGETQYF. CDR3 coding DNA: TGTGCCAGTAGGACCCAGGGGGCGCGGGGGGAGACCCAGTACTTC.

The J gene is TRBJ1-1, the V gene TRBV7-9; 9 bases are a match to TRBD1. Germline loops: CDR1 SEHNR, CDR2 FQNEAQ (reference sequence). V lost 5 bases, J lost 5 bases, and 6 bases stayed unmatched. This CDR3 is 14 amino acids long. CDR3 sequence: CASSKGQGITEAFF. The DNA of the CDR3 is TGTGCCAGCAGCAAGGGACAGGGAATTACTGAAGCTTTCTTT.

This clone was counted a few times. The chain is built from TRBV7-2 and TRBJ1-5; a possible D gene is TRBD1 (5 bases). From germline, CDR1 is SGHTA and CDR2 FQGNSA. The CDR3 runs 14 residues. V lost 5 bases, J lost 4 bases, and 12 bases lay in between. The CDR3 DNA sequence: TGTGCCAGCAGCATCAGGGCCGGGAATCAGCCCCAGCATTTT. Translated, it gives CASSIRAGNQPQHF.

The rearrangement joins TRBV5-4 to TRBJ1-1; no clear D gene. The germline gives CDR1 SGHNT, CDR2 YYREEE (reference sequence). The V and J ends lost 0 bases and 1 base respectively, with 10 bases between them. The CDR3 contains 15 residues. The CDR3 bases are TGTGCCAGCAGCTTGGCGCCGGTTAAGAACACTGAAGCTTTCTTT. This gives the protein CASSLAPVKNTEAFF. Looking up the rest from reference TRBV5-4 and TRBJ1-1 gives the full variable domain: ETGVTQSPTHLIKTRGQQVTLRCSSQSGHNTVSWYQQALGQGPQFIFQYYREEENGRGNFPPRFSGLQFPNYSSELNVNALELDDSALYLCASSLAPVKNTEAFFGQGTRLTVV.

V gene TRBV29-1 combines with J gene TRBJ1-1; D gene uncertain. Per germline, CDR1 SQVTM and CDR2 ANQGSEA. Deletions cut 0 bases from V and 5 bases from J, with 4 bases between. The CDR3 covers 11 residues. CDR3 residues: CSVEEGTEAFF. The CDR3 nucleotides read TGCAGCGTTGAAGAGGGGACTGAAGCTTTCTTT.

The chain uses TRBV9 and TRBJ2-4; TRBD2 is a possible D gene (6 bases). This CDR3 has 18 amino acids. V lost 0 bases and J 1 base, leaving 17 bases between the germline ends. CDR1 SGDLS and CDR2 YYNGEE come from the germline V gene. The CDR3 coding sequence is TGTGCCAGCAGCGTAGAGGGTACTAGCTGGTCGGCCAAAAACATTCAGTACTTC. It yields the protein CASSVEGTSWSAKNIQYF. Based on the CDR3 plus reference TRBV9 and TRBJ2-4, the full variable domain is DSGVTQTPKHLITATGQRVTLRCSPRSGDLSVYWYQQSLDQGLQFLIQYYNGEERAKGNILERFSAQQFPDLHSELNLSSLELGDSALYFCASSVEGTSWSAKNIQYFGAGTRLSVL.

As to this clone: Additional DNA sequences in this sample encode the identical CDR3. The rearrangement links TRBV18 to TRBJ1-1, with 12 bases fitting TRBD1. Germline V gene sequence: CDR1 KGHSH, CDR2 LQKENI. The CDR3 length is 15 residues. V was pared by 3 bases and J by 2 bases, with 1 base of the junction left unmatched. CDR3 nucleotides: TGTGCCAGCTCACCGGGACAGGGGGCCAACACTGAAGCTTTCTTT. Protein: CASSPGQGANTEAFF.

In this sample, this clone turned up once. The rearrangement uses TRBV28 and TRBJ2-1; 12 positions match TRBD2. The CDR3 covers 14 residues. The J segment lost 7 bases and the V segment lost 7 bases, leaving 5 bases of the junction unmatched. The germline gives CDR1 MDHEN, CDR2 SYDVKM. The DNA for the CDR3 is TGTGCCAGCACTCTAGCGGGAGGGGTAAATGAGCAGTTCTTC. It is translated as CASTLAGGVNEQFF.